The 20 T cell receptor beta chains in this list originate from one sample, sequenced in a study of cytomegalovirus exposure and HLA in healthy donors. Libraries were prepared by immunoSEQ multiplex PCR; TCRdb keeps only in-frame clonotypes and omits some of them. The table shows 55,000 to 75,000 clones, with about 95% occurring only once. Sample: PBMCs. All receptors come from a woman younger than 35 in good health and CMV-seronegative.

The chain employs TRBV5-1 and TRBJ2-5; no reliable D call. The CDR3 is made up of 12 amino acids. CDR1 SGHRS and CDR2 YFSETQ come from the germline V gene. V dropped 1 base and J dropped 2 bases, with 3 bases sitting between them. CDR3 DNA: TGCGCCAGCAGCTTGACTCAAGAGACCCAGTACTTC. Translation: CASSLTQETQYF.

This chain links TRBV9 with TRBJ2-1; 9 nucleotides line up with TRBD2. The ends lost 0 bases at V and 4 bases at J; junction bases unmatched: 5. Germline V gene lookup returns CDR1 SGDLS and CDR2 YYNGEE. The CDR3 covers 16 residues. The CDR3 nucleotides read TGTGCCAGCAGCGTAGCGGGTAGCGGGGGATACAATGAGCAGTTCTTC. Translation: CASSVAGSGGYNEQFF.

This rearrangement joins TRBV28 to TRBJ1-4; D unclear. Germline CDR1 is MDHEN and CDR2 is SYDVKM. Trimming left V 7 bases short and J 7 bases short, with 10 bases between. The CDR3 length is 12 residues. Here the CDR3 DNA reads TGTGCCAGCAACGGGGTGGGTGAAAAACTGTTTTTT. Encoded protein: CASNGVGEKLFF. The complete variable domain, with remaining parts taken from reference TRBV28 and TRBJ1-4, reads DVKVTQSSRYLVKRTGEKVFLECVQDMDHENMFWYRQDPGLGLRLIYFSYDVKMKEKGDIPEGYSVSREKKERFSLILESASTNQTSMYLCASNGVGEKLFFGSGTQLSVL.

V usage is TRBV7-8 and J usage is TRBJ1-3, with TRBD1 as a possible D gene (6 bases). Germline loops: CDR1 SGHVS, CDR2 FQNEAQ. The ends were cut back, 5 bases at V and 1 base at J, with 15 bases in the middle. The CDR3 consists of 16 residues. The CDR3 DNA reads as TGTGCCAGCAGCCCACAGGGTTGGGAATCTGGAAACACCATATATTTT. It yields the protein CASSPQGWESGNTIYF.

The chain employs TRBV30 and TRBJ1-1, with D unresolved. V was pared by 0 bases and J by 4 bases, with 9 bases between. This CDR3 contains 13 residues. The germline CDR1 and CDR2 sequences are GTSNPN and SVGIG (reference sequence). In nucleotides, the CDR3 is TGTGCCTGGAGTGTAGGCCGGGGCACTGAAGCTTTCTTT. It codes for CAWSVGRGTEAFF.

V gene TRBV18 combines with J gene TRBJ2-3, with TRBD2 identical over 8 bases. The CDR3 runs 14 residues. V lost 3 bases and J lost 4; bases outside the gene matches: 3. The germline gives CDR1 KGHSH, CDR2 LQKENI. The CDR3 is CASSPGTRADTQYF. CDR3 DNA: TGTGCCAGCTCACCCGGGACTAGGGCAGATACGCAGTATTTT.

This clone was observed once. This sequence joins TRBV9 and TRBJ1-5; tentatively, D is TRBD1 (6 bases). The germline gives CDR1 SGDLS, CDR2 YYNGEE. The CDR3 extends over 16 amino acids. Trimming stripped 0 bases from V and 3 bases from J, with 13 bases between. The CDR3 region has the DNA TGTGCCAGCAGCGTAGGGTTGGGGGACAACAATCAGCCCCAGCATTTT. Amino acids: CASSVGLGDNNQPQHF. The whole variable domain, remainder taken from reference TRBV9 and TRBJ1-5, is DSGVTQTPKHLITATGQRVTLRCSPRSGDLSVYWYQQSLDQGLQFLIQYYNGEERAKGNILERFSAQQFPDLHSELNLSSLELGDSALYFCASSVGLGDNNQPQHFGDGTRLSIL.

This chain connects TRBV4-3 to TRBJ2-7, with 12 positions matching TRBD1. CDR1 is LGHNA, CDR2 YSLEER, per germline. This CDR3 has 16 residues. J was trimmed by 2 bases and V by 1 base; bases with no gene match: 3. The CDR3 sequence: CASSQVWDRGPYEQYF. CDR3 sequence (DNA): TGCGCCAGCAGCCAAGTTTGGGACAGGGGGCCCTACGAGCAGTACTTC.

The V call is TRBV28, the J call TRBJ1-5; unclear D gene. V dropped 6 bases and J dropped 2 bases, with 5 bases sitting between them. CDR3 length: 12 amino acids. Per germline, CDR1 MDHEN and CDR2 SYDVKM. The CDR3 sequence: CASSVGNQPQHF. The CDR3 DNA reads TGTGCCAGCAGCGTTGGCAATCAGCCCCAGCATTTT.

The CDR3 DNA is TGTGCCAGCAGCCCGGACACCCTGATAGGCAATCAGCCCCAGCATTTT. Its protein product is CASSPDTLIGNQPQHF. The chain joins TRBV9 to TRBJ1-5; perhaps TRBD1 as D (5 bases). Germline V gene sequence: CDR1 SGDLS, CDR2 YYNGEE. The CDR3 loop spans 16 amino acids. V was shortened by 4 bases and J by 2 bases, with 16 bases between the two germline ends.

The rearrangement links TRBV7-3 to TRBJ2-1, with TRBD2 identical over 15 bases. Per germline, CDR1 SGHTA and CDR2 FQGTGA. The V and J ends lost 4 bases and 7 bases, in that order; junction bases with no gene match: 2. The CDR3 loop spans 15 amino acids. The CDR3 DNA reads TGTGCCAGCAGCTCGGGACTAGCGGGAGGTAATGAGCAGTTCTTC. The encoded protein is CASSSGLAGGNEQFF.

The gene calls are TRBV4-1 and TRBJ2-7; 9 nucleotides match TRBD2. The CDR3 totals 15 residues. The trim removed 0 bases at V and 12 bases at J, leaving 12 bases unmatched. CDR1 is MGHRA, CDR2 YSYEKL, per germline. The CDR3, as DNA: TGCGCCAGCAGCCAAGAGGGTGGGCTAGCGGGGCCGAGGTACTTC. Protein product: CASSQEGGLAGPRYF.

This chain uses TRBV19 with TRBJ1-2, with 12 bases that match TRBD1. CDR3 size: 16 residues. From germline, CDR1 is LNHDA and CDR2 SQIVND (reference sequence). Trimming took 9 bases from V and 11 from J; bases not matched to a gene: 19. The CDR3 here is CARDKTHRDRGLEYTF. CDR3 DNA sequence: TGTGCCAGGGACAAAACCCACCGGGACAGGGGGCTGGAGTACACCTTC.

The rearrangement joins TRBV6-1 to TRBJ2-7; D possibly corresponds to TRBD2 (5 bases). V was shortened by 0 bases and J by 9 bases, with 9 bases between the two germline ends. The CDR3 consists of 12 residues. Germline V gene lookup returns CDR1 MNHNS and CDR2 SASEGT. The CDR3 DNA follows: TGTGCCAGCAGTGAAGCGGCTCGGGGGCAGTACTTC. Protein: CASSEAARGQYF.

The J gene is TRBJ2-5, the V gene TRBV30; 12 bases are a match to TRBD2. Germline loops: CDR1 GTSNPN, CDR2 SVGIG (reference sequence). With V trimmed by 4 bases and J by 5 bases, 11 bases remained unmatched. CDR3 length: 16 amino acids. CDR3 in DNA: TGTGCCTGGACCGACGGACTAGCGGGGCCCCGGGAGACCCAGTACTTC. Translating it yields CAWTDGLAGPRETQYF.

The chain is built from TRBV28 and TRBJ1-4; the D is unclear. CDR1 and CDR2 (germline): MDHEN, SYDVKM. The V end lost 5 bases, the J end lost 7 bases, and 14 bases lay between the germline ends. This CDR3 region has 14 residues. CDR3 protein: CASSLAGLGEKLFF. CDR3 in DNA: TGTGCCAGCAGTCTGGCCGGGTTGGGTGAAAAACTGTTTTTT.

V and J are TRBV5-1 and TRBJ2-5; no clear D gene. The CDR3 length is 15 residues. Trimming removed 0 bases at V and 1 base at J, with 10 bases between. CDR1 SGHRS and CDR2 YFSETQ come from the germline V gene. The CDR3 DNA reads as TGCGCCAGCAGCTTGGCTCAGGCCCCCCAAGAGACCCAGTACTTC. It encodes CASSLAQAPQETQYF.

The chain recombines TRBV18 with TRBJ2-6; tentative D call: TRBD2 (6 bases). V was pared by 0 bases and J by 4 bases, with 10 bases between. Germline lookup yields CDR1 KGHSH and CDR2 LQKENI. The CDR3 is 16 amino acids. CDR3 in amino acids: CASSPPSGVGANVLTF. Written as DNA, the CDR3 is TGTGCCAGCTCACCACCGTCGGGGGTCGGGGCCAACGTCCTGACTTTC.

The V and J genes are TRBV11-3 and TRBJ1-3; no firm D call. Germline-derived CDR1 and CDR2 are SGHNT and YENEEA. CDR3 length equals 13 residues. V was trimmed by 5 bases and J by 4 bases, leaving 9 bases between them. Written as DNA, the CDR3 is TGTGCCAGCAGCGCAGACAACGGAAACACCATATATTTT. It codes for CASSADNGNTIYF.

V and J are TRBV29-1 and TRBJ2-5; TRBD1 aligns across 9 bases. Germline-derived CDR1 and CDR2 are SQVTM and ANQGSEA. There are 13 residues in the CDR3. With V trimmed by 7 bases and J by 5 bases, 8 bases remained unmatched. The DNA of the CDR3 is TGCAGCGCCCGGGGACAGGGAGGGGAGACCCAGTACTTC. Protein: CSARGQGGETQYF.